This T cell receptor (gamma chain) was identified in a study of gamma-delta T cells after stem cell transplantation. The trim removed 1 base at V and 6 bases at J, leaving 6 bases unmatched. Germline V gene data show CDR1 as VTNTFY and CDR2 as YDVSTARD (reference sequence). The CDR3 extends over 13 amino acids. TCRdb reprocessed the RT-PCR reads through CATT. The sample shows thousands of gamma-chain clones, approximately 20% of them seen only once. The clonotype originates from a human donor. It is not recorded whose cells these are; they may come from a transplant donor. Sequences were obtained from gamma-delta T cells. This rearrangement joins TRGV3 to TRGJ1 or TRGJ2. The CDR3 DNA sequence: TGTGCCACCTGGGACAGACATAGTTATAAGAAACTCTTT. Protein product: CATWDRHSYKKLF.